A selection of T cell receptor beta chains follows, all from one sample in a study of cytomegalovirus exposure and HLA in healthy donors. TCRdb keeps only in-frame clones here, not all; method: immunoSEQ multiplex PCR. The repertoire includes approximately 260,000 clones, about four fifths of them detected once, and 1.5% to 2.5% sits in the top ten. Sequenced: PBMCs. The origin of the receptors is a woman aged 40 to 50 in good health and CMV-seropositive. Each CDR3 is given with its conserved first and last residue. The D gene is left open where the match is weak. Size tells how often a clone was seen (once, few, many) or the class of an expanded clone, and some rows leave it out.

V gene	J gene	clone size	D gene	CDR3 DNA	CDR3 protein
TRBV13	TRBJ1-6	once	NA	TGTGCCAGCAGCTTAGGCCAGGCCGGGGCACCCCTCCACTTT	CASSLGQAGAPLHF
TRBV27	TRBJ2-1	NA	TRBD1	TGTGCCAGCAGCCCTCCAGGGGGCGACTTCATGAATGAGCAGTTCTTC	CASSPPGGDFMNEQFF
TRBV11-2	TRBJ2-3	NA	TRBD2	TGTGCCAGCAGCTTAGTAGCGGGAGGGCCCACAGATACGCAGTATTTT	CASSLVAGGPTDTQYF
TRBV7-9	TRBJ2-1	NA	TRBD2	TGTGCCGGGGGGGATGATAGACTCCTTTTCTACAATGAGCAGTTCTTC	CAGGDDRLLFYNEQFF
TRBV10-3	TRBJ1-5	once	NA	TGTGCCATCAGCCAGCAACGACAGGCCGATCAGCCCCAGCATTTT	CAISQQRQADQPQHF
TRBV6-1	TRBJ2-7	NA	TRBD1	TGTGCCAGCAAAATATACAGGGGCAGCTCCTACGAGCAGTACTTC	CASKIYRGSSYEQYF
TRBV4-3	TRBJ2-5	NA	TRBD2	TGCGCCAGCAGCCAAGAGAACCTAGGACTAGCGGGAGCCACTCAGTACTTC	CASSQENLGLAGATQYF
TRBV27	TRBJ2-7	NA	TRBD2	TGTGCCAGCAGTTCTCCAATAGCGGGAGACGAGCAGTACTTC	CASSSPIAGDEQYF
TRBV6-1	TRBJ1-1	NA	NA	TGTGCCAGCAGTGAAGGGACAGTGAACAGTGAAGCTTTCTTT	CASSEGTVNSEAFF
TRBV6-5	TRBJ2-1	NA	TRBD1	TGTGCCAGCAGTCCCGGGACAGGGGGCGGTGAGCAGTTCTTC	CASSPGTGGGEQFF
TRBV30	TRBJ2-2	NA	TRBD1	TGTGCCTGGAGTTACACAGGGGATACCGGGGAGCTGTTTTTT	CAWSYTGDTGELFF
TRBV6-5	TRBJ1-3	NA	NA	TGTGCCAGCAGCCCCGGACAGTCAATTAGAAACACCATATATTTT	CASSPGQSIRNTIYF
TRBV6-5	TRBJ2-1	NA	TRBD1	TGTGCCAGCAGGCTCTCCGGGACAGGGTACAATGAGCAGTTCTTC	CASRLSGTGYNEQFF
TRBV5-1	TRBJ2-5	NA	NA	TGCGCCAGCAGCCCAGCGACAGCGGGAGAGACCCAGTACTTC	CASSPATAGETQYF
TRBV30	TRBJ1-2	few	NA	TGTGCCTGGAGCTCGACAGGCGACTATGGCTACACCTTC	CAWSSTGDYGYTF
TRBV20-1	TRBJ1-1	NA	NA	TGCAGTGCTAGAGATAGACAGGAAGCTTTCTTT	CSARDRQEAFF
TRBV9	TRBJ1-1	NA	NA	TGTGCCAGCAGCGAGGCCCTGGACGCGGGCCTGAACACTGAAGCTTTCTTT	CASSEALDAGLNTEAFF
TRBV30	TRBJ1-6	NA	TRBD1	TGTGCCTGGAGTTCAGACAGGGTTCATTCACCCCTCCACTTT	CAWSSDRVHSPLHF
TRBV5-6	TRBJ2-7	NA	NA	TGTGCCAGCAGCCCTACAGGGATCCAGTACGAGCAGTACTTC	CASSPTGIQYEQYF
TRBV5-4	TRBJ2-7	few	NA	TGTGCCAGCAGCCTAGAACGCTACGAGCAGTACTTC	CASSLERYEQYF
TRBV7-3	TRBJ2-1	NA	TRBD1	TGTGCCAGCAGGAAGGGACAGGGAGTCGGTGAGCAGTTCTTC	CASRKGQGVGEQFF
TRBV9	TRBJ2-3	once	TRBD1	TGTGCCAGCAGCGTAGAGGACAGGGTCATCACAGATACGCAGTATTTT	CASSVEDRVITDTQYF
TRBV5-4	TRBJ1-1	once	TRBD1	TGTGCCAGCAGCCCGGACAGGGGGCAGGGAGGAACTGAAGCTTTCTTT	CASSPDRGQGGTEAFF
TRBV4-3	TRBJ2-3	few	TRBD2	TGCGCCAGCAGCCAAGAATCCCTAGCGGGAATCACAGATACGCAGTATTTT	CASSQESLAGITDTQYF
TRBV5-1	TRBJ2-2	NA	TRBD2	TGCGCCAGCAGCTTGGGGCCATCCCTAGCGGGAGGTACCGGGGAGCTGTTTTTT	CASSLGPSLAGGTGELFF
TRBV5-6	TRBJ1-5	NA	TRBD1	TGTGCCAGCAGCTCCGACAGGGGCAGCGGTCAGCCCCAGCATTTT	CASSSDRGSGQPQHF
TRBV27	TRBJ2-2	NA	TRBD2	TGTGCCAGCAGTTTACGGGACTATTCAACCGGGGAGCTGTTTTTT	CASSLRDYSTGELFF
TRBV28	TRBJ2-3	NA	TRBD2	TGTGCCAGCAGTGCCCTTGAGCGGGGGGGCACAGATACGCAGTATTTT	CASSALERGGTDTQYF
TRBV5-4	TRBJ2-5	NA	TRBD2	TGTGCCAGCAGCTTTGGGCTCCTAGCGGGACGGTCGGGCGAGACCCAGTACTTC	CASSFGLLAGRSGETQYF
TRBV7-8	TRBJ2-6	NA	TRBD2	TGTGCCAGCAGCAGAGCGTCTAGCGGGAGATCAGGGGCCAACGTCCTGACTTTC	CASSRASSGRSGANVLTF
TRBV28	TRBJ2-1	NA	TRBD2	TGTGCCAGCACCGGGGGGGGAAACCACAATGAGCAGTTCTTC	CASTGGGNHNEQFF
TRBV10-3	TRBJ2-7	NA	TRBD2	TGTGCCATCAGGTTACAGCGGGAGGGCCCATACGAGCAGTACTTC	CAIRLQREGPYEQYF
TRBV9	TRBJ2-3	NA	TRBD2	TGTGCCAGCAGCGCGGGGGGGGTCGACACAGATACGCAGTATTTT	CASSAGGVDTDTQYF
TRBV30	TRBJ2-5	NA	TRBD1	TGTGCCTGTTGGGACAGGGGGTACCAAGAGACCCAGTACTTC	CACWDRGYQETQYF
TRBV7-2	TRBJ2-7	NA	NA	TGTGCCAGCAGCTTTGCCGGGAGTTACGAGCAGTACTTC	CASSFAGSYEQYF
TRBV18	TRBJ1-1	once	TRBD1	TGTGCCAGCTCCGAGGACAGGGGGCTGGACACTGAAGCTTTCTTT	CASSEDRGLDTEAFF
TRBV29-1	TRBJ2-2	NA	TRBD1	TGCAGCGTTGAGGGGACAGTCGCCGGGGAGCTGTTTTTT	CSVEGTVAGELFF
TRBV7-9	TRBJ2-1	NA	TRBD2	TGTGCCAGCACGGGGGTACCGTGGGAGGGTGAGCAGTTCTTC	CASTGVPWEGEQFF
TRBV7-3	TRBJ2-2	NA	NA	TGTGCCAGCAGCTCGAGGGTGGCCGGGGAGCTGTTTTTT	CASSSRVAGELFF
TRBV10-3	TRBJ2-2	NA	TRBD2	TGTGCCATCAGCTCTAGCGGGAGTTGGTCCGGGGAGCTGTTTTTT	CAISSSGSWSGELFF
TRBV5-1	TRBJ1-5	NA	TRBD1	TGCGCCAGCAGCTCTGGGACAGCTTCCAATCAGCCCCAGCATTTT	CASSSGTASNQPQHF
TRBV15	TRBJ1-4	NA	NA	TGTGCCACCAGCAACCGGCAGGGTCGGGAAAAACTGTTTTTT	CATSNRQGREKLFF
TRBV11-3	TRBJ2-3	NA	TRBD2	TGTGCCAGCAGCTTTCAGTCCGGGACTAGCGGGACCGAGGATACGCAGTATTTT	CASSFQSGTSGTEDTQYF
TRBV19	TRBJ2-5	NA	TRBD2	TGTGCCAGTAGTACAGACCCGGGGGGAGAGACCCAGTACTTC	CASSTDPGGETQYF
TRBV7-2	TRBJ2-3	NA	NA	TGTGCCAGCAGCCGCTATTCAGATACGCAGTATTTT	CASSRYSDTQYF
TRBV2	TRBJ2-2	NA	NA	TGTGCCAGCAAGCCGTGGCAGGGGAACACCGGGGAGCTGTTTTTT	CASKPWQGNTGELFF
TRBV27	TRBJ1-2	once	TRBD1	TGTGCCAGCAGCCCCACCGGGACAGGGTGGGGCTACACCTTC	CASSPTGTGWGYTF
TRBV7-9	TRBJ2-3	NA	TRBD2	TGTGCCAGCAGCTTAGTGGGACTAGCGGGAGCCTTCACAGATACGCAGTATTTT	CASSLVGLAGAFTDTQYF
TRBV4-3	TRBJ2-5	NA	NA	TGCGCCAGCAGCCAAGAACAGTGGGAGCAGGAGAGGGAGACCCAGTACTTC	CASSQEQWEQERETQYF
TRBV6-5	TRBJ1-1	NA	TRBD1	TGTGCCAGCACCAAAAATACACAGGGGAGCACTGAAGCTTTCTTT	CASTKNTQGSTEAFF
TRBV28	TRBJ2-1	NA	TRBD2	TGTGCCAGCACCCTTTCTAGAGCGGGAACGAGGGATGAGCAGTTCTTC	CASTLSRAGTRDEQFF
TRBV28	TRBJ2-3	NA	TRBD2	TGTGCCAGCAGTTGGGGGACTAGCGGGGATCTGAGTTACGATACGCAGTATTTT	CASSWGTSGDLSYDTQYF
TRBV6-6	TRBJ2-1	NA	TRBD2	TGTGCCAGCAGTCGACTAGCGGCAGACAGGCTGAATGAGCAGTTCTTC	CASSRLAADRLNEQFF
TRBV5-1	TRBJ1-1	NA	TRBD1	TGCGCCAGCAGCTCGACAGGGAAGAACACTGAAGCTTTCTTT	CASSSTGKNTEAFF
TRBV30	TRBJ2-7	NA	TRBD2	TGTGCCTGGAGTGGCTACGGGACTAGCGGGAGAGGGTTGTACGAGCAGTACTTC	CAWSGYGTSGRGLYEQYF